Below are 32 T cell receptor beta chains sequenced from a single sample in a study of identical twins. TCRdb analysed the 5' RACE reads with MiXCR anew, one entry per CDR3 protein. Of 300,000 to 350,000 distinct CDR3 sequences listed, roughly an eighth are singletons. This sample also appeared in a second study, on yellow fever vaccine responses in identical twins.

The sample comprised CD8+ T cells sorted from blood. Receptors were obtained from a woman between 18 and 29 years old in good health.

This clonotype was seen ten or more times. This rearrangement joins TRBV12-3 or TRBV12-4 to TRBJ1-1, with D hard to call. The CDR3 covers 13 residues. The V end lost 8 bases, the J end lost 1 base, and 11 bases lay between the germline ends. The CDR3 DNA follows: TGTGCCAGCTCCTTGGGCAGGAACACTGAAGCTTTCTTT. This codes for CASSLGRNTEAFF.

V gene TRBV12-3 or TRBV12-4 combines with J gene TRBJ2-2, with 12 bases identical to TRBD2. The length of the CDR3 is 15 residues. The V segment lost 6 bases and the J segment 4 bases; nucleotides outside the gene matches: 3. CDR3: CASSLAGGFTGELFF. CDR3 nucleotides: TGTGCCAGCAGCCTAGCGGGGGGGTTCACCGGGGAGCTGTTTTTT.

This clonotype was found a few times. The V and J genes are TRBV28 and TRBJ2-2, with a weak D call TRBD2 (6 bases). The CDR3 contains 13 residues. CDR1 MDHEN and CDR2 SYDVKM come from the germline V gene. V was cut by 4 bases and J by 5 bases, with 8 bases left in between. The CDR3 nucleotides are TGTGCCAGCAGTTCGGAGGGAACCGGGGAGCTGTTTTTT. Amino acid sequence: CASSSEGTGELFF.

This sequence joins TRBV3-1 and TRBJ2-7; perhaps D is TRBD1 or TRBD2 (5 bases each). This CDR3 is 13 amino acids long. Per the germline V gene, CDR1 is LGHDT and CDR2 is YNNKEL (reference sequence). V was shortened by 0 bases and J by 5 bases, with 8 bases between the two germline ends. The CDR3 region is CASSQERGDEQYF. CDR3 coding DNA: TGTGCCAGCAGCCAAGAACGGGGCGACGAGCAGTACTTC.

The table lists this clonotype with many counts. The CDR3 nucleotides are TGTGCCAGCAGCCCTCGCGGCGCTTCAGAAGCTTTCTTT. Its protein is CASSPRGASEAFF. This chain uses TRBV27 with TRBJ1-1; D not certain. Germline values: CDR1 MNHEY, CDR2 SMNVEV (reference sequence). V lost 6 bases to trimming and J lost 8 bases, with 16 bases between them. The CDR3 extends over 13 amino acids.

The chain uses TRBV13 and TRBJ2-3; D is uncertain. This CDR3 region has 13 residues. Deletions cut 0 bases from V and 8 bases from J, with 9 bases between. CDR1 and CDR2 from the germline V gene are PRHDT and FYEKMQ (reference sequence). The CDR3 nucleotides read TGTGCCAGCAGCTTAGGGTCCGAGACTACGCAGTATTTT. It specifies CASSLGSETTQYF.

At least ten counts were recorded for this clonotype. The chain has TRBV6-4 and TRBJ2-1, with unresolved D. Between the trimmed V and J ends, which lost 2 bases and 9 bases, there was a span of 5 bases. CDR1 and CDR2 from the germline V gene are MRHNA and SNTAGT. The CDR3 extends over 11 amino acids. DNA for the CDR3: TGTGCCAGCAGTGACAGGAGTGAGCAGTTCTTC. It translates to CASSDRSEQFF.

This clonotype occurred once. The genes are TRBV3-1 and TRBJ1-6, with a tentative D call TRBD1 (5 bases). CDR3 size: 17 residues. V lost 0 bases to trimming and J lost 8 bases, with 17 bases between them. Germline lookup yields CDR1 LGHDT and CDR2 YNNKEL (reference sequence). The CDR3 coding sequence is TGTGCCAGCAGCCAAGATGTTTCGGGGGTAAGGGATTCACCCCTCCACTTT. This translates into CASSQDVSGVRDSPLHF.

The V gene is TRBV7-6, the J gene TRBJ2-2; 8 bases agree with TRBD1. The CDR3 covers 16 residues. V was clipped by 5 bases and J by 5 bases; unmatched bases: 10. The V gene's germline CDR1 is SGHVS and CDR2 FNYEAQ. The CDR3 loop is CASSRRQGPGTGELFF. The CDR3 bases are TGTGCCAGCAGCCGACGACAGGGGCCGGGGACCGGGGAGCTGTTTTTT.

The gene calls are TRBV19 and TRBJ1-5; D gene unclear. The CDR3 consists of 15 residues. V shed 3 bases and J shed 3 bases, with 12 bases lying between them. CDR1 is LNHDA, CDR2 SQIVND, per germline (reference sequence). CDR3 in DNA: TGTGCCAGTAGTATGATTGGCGGCACCAATCAGCCCCAGCATTTT. This gives the protein CASSMIGGTNQPQHF.

This clonotype was seen only a few times. The J gene is TRBJ1-2, the V gene TRBV2, with D hard to call. This CDR3 is built from 17 residues. V gave up 0 bases and J gave up 4 bases, with 18 bases separating them. The V gene's germline CDR1 is SNHLY and CDR2 FYNNEI. CDR3 amino acids: CASSEALQVSAGYGYTF. The CDR3 DNA reads TGTGCCAGCAGTGAAGCGCTTCAGGTTTCCGCGGGCTATGGCTACACCTTC.

In its sample, this clonotype was seen a few times. The chain couples TRBV6-1 to TRBJ1-1; D is uncertain. There are 13 residues in the CDR3. The V end lost 6 bases, the J end lost 5 bases, and 13 bases lay between the germline ends. Looked up from germline, CDR1 is MNHNS and CDR2 is SASEGT. CDR3 DNA: TGTGCCAGCAGCCGTCCCGGACGAACTGAAGCTTTCTTT. Translation gives CASSRPGRTEAFF.

About this clonotype: A read error is the likely source, as a far larger clone sits one nucleotide away. The chain couples TRBV12-3 or TRBV12-4 to TRBJ2-1, with TRBD2 matching over 7 bases. This CDR3 contains 15 residues. CDR3 DNA sequence: TGTGCCAGCAGTTTAGGAGGCGGGAGCTACTATGAGCAGTTCTTC. Protein product: CASSLGGGSYYEQFF.

The genes are TRBV4-1 and TRBJ2-2; D remains unclear. This CDR3 spans 13 amino acids. The V gene's germline CDR1 is MGHRA and CDR2 YSYEKL. Trimming took 1 base from V and 7 from J, leaving 7 bases between them. Here the CDR3 reads CASSQALDGELFF. CDR3 bases: TGCGCCAGCAGCCAAGCCCTCGACGGGGAGCTGTTTTTT.

This clonotype was counted at least ten times. This chain uses TRBV7-9 with TRBJ1-1; 7 nucleotides match TRBD1. V lost 1 base to trimming and J lost 1 base; unmatched junction nucleotides: 3. The CDR3 is made up of 15 amino acids. Germline V gene data show CDR1 as SEHNR and CDR2 as FQNEAQ (reference sequence). In DNA form, the CDR3 reads TGTGCCAGCAGCTTAGTAGGGACAGAGAACACTGAAGCTTTCTTT. Protein product: CASSLVGTENTEAFF. Based on the CDR3 plus reference TRBV7-9 and TRBJ1-1, the full variable domain is DTGVSQNPRHKITKRGQNVTFRCDPISEHNRLYWYRQTLGQGPEFLTYFQNEAQLEKSRLLSDRFSAERPKGSFSTLEIQRTEQGDSAMYLCASSLVGTENTEAFFGQGTRLTVV.

This chain links TRBV7-8 with TRBJ1-1; maybe TRBD1 (6 bases). The CDR3 contains 14 residues. V lost 1 base, J lost 6 bases, and 12 bases lay in between. Germline CDR1 reads SGHVS; CDR2 reads FQNEAQ. CDR3 sequence (DNA): TGTGCCAGCAGCTTAGGGGGGGCTGGCGCTGAAGCTTTCTTT. This gives the protein CASSLGGAGAEAFF. Full variable domain (missing parts from reference TRBV7-8 and TRBJ1-1): GAGVSQSPRYKVAKRGQDVALRCDPISGHVSLFWYQQALGQGPEFLTYFQNEAQLDKSGLPSDRFFAERPEGSVSTLKIQRTQQEDSAVYLCASSLGGAGAEAFFGQGTRLTVV.

The chain carries TRBV20-1 and TRBJ2-1, with D tentatively TRBD2 (6 bases). The CDR3 length is 15 residues. V was pared by 7 bases and J by 8 bases, with 24 bases between. From germline, CDR1 is DFQATT and CDR2 SNEGSKA (reference sequence). The CDR3 DNA reads TGCAGTGTTTTTGGACTAACCCTCACCGGCGATGAGCAGTTCTTC. This codes for CSVFGLTLTGDEQFF.

The chain is built from TRBV7-8 and TRBJ2-2; 7 bases agree with TRBD2. V shed 1 base and J 6 bases; nucleotides not matched to a gene: 8. The CDR3 has 16 amino acids. The germline CDR1 and CDR2 sequences are SGHVS and FQNEAQ. The CDR3 region is CASSLGPAGEAGELFF. The CDR3 nucleotides are TGTGCCAGCAGCTTAGGTCCCGCGGGAGAGGCCGGGGAGCTGTTTTTT.

The chain has TRBV28 and TRBJ2-1; D is unresolved. CDR1 is MDHEN and CDR2 is SYDVKM in the germline V gene. The CDR3 consists of 12 residues. V lost 5 bases and J lost 15, with 17 bases in between. The CDR3 protein is CASSPGVIVRFF. The CDR3 nucleotides read TGTGCCAGCAGTCCGGGTGTTATTGTGAGGTTCTTC.

The chain uses TRBV29-1 and TRBJ1-1, with D perhaps matching TRBD1 (5 bases). The length of the CDR3 is 14 residues. Trimming removed 4 bases from V and 4 bases from J, with 16 bases in between. Germline V gene data show CDR1 as SQVTM and CDR2 as ANQGSEA. Here the CDR3 DNA reads TGCAGCGTTGGAGGGGTTGGGGAGAGCACTGAAGCTTTCTTT. Its translation: CSVGGVGESTEAFF. The complete variable domain, with remaining parts taken from reference TRBV29-1 and TRBJ1-1, reads SAVISQKPSRDICQRGTSLTIQCQVDSQVTMMFWYRQQPGQSLTLIATANQGSEATYESGFVIDKFPISRPNLTFSTLTVSNMSPEDSSIYLCSVGGVGESTEAFFGQGTRLTVV.

This chain joins TRBV2 and TRBJ2-1, with D perhaps TRBD2 (6 bases). The germline V and J ends were trimmed by 2 bases and 4 bases, with 18 bases remaining between them. The germline gives CDR1 SNHLY, CDR2 FYNNEI. The CDR3 sequence is 17 residues long. The DNA of the CDR3 is TGTGCCAGCAGTGAATTAAGCGTTAGCGGAAATTACAATGAGCAGTTCTTC. Encoded protein: CASSELSVSGNYNEQFF.

About this clonotype itself: The CDR3 carries no conserved terminal phenylalanine or tryptophan, so it likely arises from a read error. This chain links TRBV24-1 with TRBJ2-3, with D unclear. The CDR3 runs to 12 residues. The germline V gene encodes CDR1 KGHDR and CDR2 SFDVKD. The germline V and J ends were trimmed by 9 bases and 4 bases, with 10 bases remaining between them. This CDR3 is CATGDWSDTQYI. CDR3 in DNA: TGTGCCACCGGGGATTGGTCAGATACGCAGTATATT.

There are a few counts of this clonotype. The chain uses TRBV13 and TRBJ2-7, with D possibly being TRBD1 (5 bases). Germline lookup yields CDR1 PRHDT and CDR2 FYEKMQ (reference sequence). Trimming left V 5 bases short and J 3 bases short, with 11 bases between. The CDR3 length is 13 residues. In nucleotides, the CDR3 is TGTGCCAGCAGCCCAGGGTTCGGCTACGAGCAGTACTTC. Residues: CASSPGFGYEQYF.

The chain has TRBV28 and TRBJ2-7; possible D gene TRBD2, 5 bases. The V and J ends lost 6 bases and 5 bases respectively, with 17 bases between them. The CDR3 has 14 residues. Germline values: CDR1 MDHEN, CDR2 SYDVKM. The CDR3 DNA sequence: TGTGCCAGCAGCACCCCGGCTAGCAACCACGAGCAGTACTTC. This sequence encodes CASSTPASNHEQYF.

The chain uses TRBV20-1 and TRBJ2-1, with D possibly TRBD2 on 5 matching bases. The CDR3 is 14 residues long. Germline V gives CDR1 DFQATT, CDR2 SNEGSKA (reference sequence). With 0 bases removed from V and 7 bases from J, the gap between germline ends came to 13 bases. The CDR3 DNA is TGCAGTGCTAGAGAGGCGGGTGTAGGAAATGAGCAGTTCTTC. Protein product: CSAREAGVGNEQFF.

The chain has TRBV24-1 and TRBJ1-5, with D possibly matching TRBD1 (6 bases). V lost 10 bases and J 7 bases, leaving 13 bases between the germline ends. Looked up from germline, CDR1 is KGHDR and CDR2 is SFDVKD. CDR3 length equals 12 residues. CDR3 loop: CATQGIGQPQHF. The CDR3 nucleotides read TGTGCCACTCAGGGGATCGGACAGCCCCAGCATTTT.

This chain links TRBV5-5 with TRBJ2-3, with TRBD2 matching 7 bases. The V gene end was trimmed by 3 bases and the J gene end by 1 base; junction bases not matched to a gene: 5. This CDR3 is 15 amino acids long. Germline V gene data show CDR1 as SGHKS and CDR2 as YYEKEE (reference sequence). The CDR3 spells CASSWEGRGTDTQYF. As DNA, the CDR3 is TGTGCCAGCAGCTGGGAGGGAAGGGGCACAGATACGCAGTATTTT.

Ten or more counts support this clonotype. The CDR3 sequence is CSVEPQGANGYTF. The CDR3 nucleotides read TGCAGCGTCGAACCTCAGGGAGCCAATGGCTACACCTTC. The genes are TRBV29-1 and TRBJ1-2, with D maybe TRBD1 (5 bases). CDR3 size: 13 residues. Trimming pared 6 bases from V and 6 bases from J, leaving 17 bases between. Germline CDR1 reads SQVTM; CDR2 reads ANQGSEA.

This chain uses TRBV4-1 with TRBJ2-1, with 8 positions matching TRBD1. Germline CDR1 and CDR2: MGHRA and YSYEKL. This CDR3 has 17 amino acids. Unmatched junction bases numbered 8, after V lost 4 bases and J lost 0 bases. The CDR3, as DNA: TGCGCCAGCAGCCTATACGACAGGGGCGGCTCCTACAATGAGCAGTTCTTC. It specifies CASSLYDRGGSYNEQFF.

The chain recombines TRBV27 with TRBJ2-2; D may be TRBD1 or TRBD2 (6 bases each). Per the germline V gene, CDR1 is MNHEY and CDR2 is SMNVEV (reference sequence). Trimming removed 3 bases from V and 1 base from J, with 15 bases in between. The CDR3 is 17 amino acids. The CDR3 bases are TGTGCCAGCAGTTTTTTTGGAAGGGGGGTGAACACCGGGGAGCTGTTTTTT. Translated: CASSFFGRGVNTGELFF.

Here the CDR3 reads CASSIGPYNEQFF. CDR3 DNA sequence: TGTGCCAGTAGTATAGGACCTTACAATGAGCAGTTCTTC. The V call is TRBV19, the J call TRBJ2-1, with unresolved D. V dropped 1 base and J dropped 4 bases, with 5 bases sitting between them. CDR1 is LNHDA, CDR2 SQIVND, per germline (reference sequence). The CDR3 length is 13 residues.

The rearrangement links TRBV4-1 to TRBJ1-5, with TRBD1 identical over 9 bases. Looked up from germline, CDR1 is MGHRA and CDR2 is YSYEKL. Trimming took 1 base from V and 5 from J; bases not matched to a gene: 3. The CDR3 covers 15 residues. The CDR3 loop is CASSQGTGAYQPQHF. CDR3 bases: TGCGCCAGCAGCCAAGGGACAGGGGCCTATCAGCCCCAGCATTTT.